The 5 T cell receptor beta chains reported below all come from one sample, sequenced in a study of T-cell reconstitution after alpha-beta-depleted transplantation in children. Researchers prepared the TCRbeta library using unique molecular identifiers, the study reports. A single record per CDR3 protein comes from TCRdb applying MiXCR to the PCR reads. Of approximately 500,000 distinct CDR3 sequences listed, more than 9% are singletons. Sequencing used PBMCs, obtained before TCRalphabeta/CD19-depleted stem cell transplant. The receptors come from a child under 10 years old with inherited bone marrow failure, due to receive a stem cell transplant.

This clonotype has a count of ten or more. The chain couples TRBV4-2 to TRBJ2-1; 8 positions match TRBD2. The CDR3 runs to 16 residues. CDR1 and CDR2 (germline): LGHNA, YNFKEQ. Trimming cost V 1 base and J 8 bases; bases outside gene matches: 10. The CDR3 spells CASSQAPGRGDDEQFF. The CDR3 DNA follows: TGTGCCAGCAGCCAAGCCCCTGGGCGGGGGGATGATGAGCAGTTCTTC.

This clonotype was counted ten times or more. This sequence joins TRBV28 and TRBJ2-5; TRBD1 or TRBD2 may be the D gene (5 bases each). The CDR3 is 13 amino acids. Germline CDR1 reads MDHEN; CDR2 reads SYDVKM. Trimming pared 6 bases from V and 5 bases from J, leaving 13 bases between. The chain's CDR3 is CASSRQGVETQYF. CDR3 sequence (DNA): TGTGCCAGCAGCCGTCAGGGAGTGGAGACCCAGTACTTC.

Ten or more counts support this clonotype. The chain joins TRBV4-2 to TRBJ2-5; no reliable D call. The V gene's germline CDR1 is LGHNA and CDR2 YNFKEQ. V lost 1 base, J lost 3 bases, and 12 bases lay in between. This CDR3 has 15 residues. CDR3 region: CASSQASHRKETQYF. The DNA of the CDR3 is TGTGCCAGCAGCCAAGCGAGCCACCGCAAAGAGACCCAGTACTTC.

The sample holds many counts of this clonotype. This CDR3 reads CASSILAHPSYNEQFF. CDR3 DNA sequence: TGTGCCAGCAGCATTCTAGCACACCCATCCTACAATGAGCAGTTCTTC. This rearrangement joins TRBV11-2 to TRBJ2-1, with D maybe TRBD2 (5 bases). Trimming took off 5 bases at V and 1 base at J, with 15 bases between the two ends. The germline gives CDR1 SGHAT, CDR2 FQNNGV. This CDR3 has 16 amino acids. Full variable domain (remainder filled in from reference TRBV11-2 and TRBJ2-1): EAGVAQSPRYKIIEKRQSVAFWCNPISGHATLYWYQQILGQGPKLLIQFQNNGVVDDSQLPKDRFSAERLKGVDSTLKIQPAKLEDSAVYLCASSILAHPSYNEQFFGPGTRLTVL.

As concerns this clonotype: Possible read error: a much larger clone is one base away. The chain employs TRBV4-2 and TRBJ2-1; 8 nucleotides line up with TRBD2. The CDR3 runs to 15 residues. Germline CDR1 LGHNA, CDR2 YNFKEQ. CDR3 residues: CASSRLSGGVDDQFF. DNA of the CDR3: TGTGCCAGCAGCAGACTATCGGGAGGGGTGGATGACCAGTTCTTC.